This TCR beta chain was sequenced for a study of radiation and T cells in renal cell carcinoma. Turning to the study itself: Nephrectomy followed 15 Gy stereotactic body radiation by 4 weeks.

Time point reported: baseline pretreatment blood. Treatment: 15 Gy SBRT to primary tumor, nephrectomy 4 weeks later. Serial blood draws occurred at baseline and 2 and 4 weeks post-SBRT. The tumor was a clear cell renal cell carcinoma. A note on this clone: Its antigen remains unknown.

Overall study findings and caveats: In blood, top tumor clones expanded by 2 weeks, shrinking by 4.

CDR1 and CDR2 from the germline V gene are SGHRS and YFSETQ. J gave up 6 bases and V 3 bases, and 4 bases lay outside the gene matches. The CDR3 length is 15 residues. TCRdb's copy holds only in-frame clones and misses some; the assay was immunoSEQ multiplex PCR. The profile shows 150,000 or so clones, roughly nine tenths of them singletons. The chain employs TRBV5-1 and TRBJ2-1; 12 nucleotides line up with TRBD2. The material was blood, obtained from a patient whose treatment included radiotherapy and nephrectomy. The receptor was isolated from a woman aged 70-85 years with renal cell carcinoma. CDR3 protein: CASSSGLAGSNEQFF. CDR3 DNA sequence: TGCGCCAGCAGCTCCGGACTAGCGGGGAGCAATGAGCAGTTCTTC.